This T cell receptor (beta chain) was sequenced for a study of shared clonotypes between healthy human individuals. A deep-level run was used for the assay. The protocol was immunoSEQ multiplex PCR, while the TCRdb copy is restricted to in-frame clones and leaves out a portion. The sample includes millions of clones, about 95% of them seen just once. Germline V gene sequence: CDR1 ENHRY, CDR2 SYGVKD. This CDR3 contains 16 residues. The study enrolled healthy HIV-negative adults without recent acute infections or vaccinations as donors. The clonotype was recovered from a young man in good health. The specimen was naive CD4+ T cells sorted from blood. Subset here: CD45RA+ positively selected. The chain is built from TRBV10-3 and TRBJ1-2; 12 bases fit TRBD1. This CDR3 reads CAVKGQGASSDYGYTF. The CDR3 DNA follows: TGTGCGGTCAAGGGACAGGGGGCCTCGAGCGACTATGGCTACACCTTC.